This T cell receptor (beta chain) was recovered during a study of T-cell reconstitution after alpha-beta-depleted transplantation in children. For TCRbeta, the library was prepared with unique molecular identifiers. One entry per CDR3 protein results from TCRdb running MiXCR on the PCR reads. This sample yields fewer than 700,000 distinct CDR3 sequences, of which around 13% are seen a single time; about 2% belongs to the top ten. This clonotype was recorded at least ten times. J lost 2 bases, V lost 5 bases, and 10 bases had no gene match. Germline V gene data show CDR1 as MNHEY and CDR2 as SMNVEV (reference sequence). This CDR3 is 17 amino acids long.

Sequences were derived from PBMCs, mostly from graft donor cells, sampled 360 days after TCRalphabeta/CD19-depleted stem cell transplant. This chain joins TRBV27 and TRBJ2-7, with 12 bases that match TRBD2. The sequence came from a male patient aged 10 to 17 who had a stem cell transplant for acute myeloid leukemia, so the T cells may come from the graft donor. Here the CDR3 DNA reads TGTGCCAGCAGTACCAGGACTAGCGGGATATGGGCCTACGAGCAGTACTTC. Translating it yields CASSTRTSGIWAYEQYF.